This T cell receptor (beta chain) is from a study of Ad26.COV2.S vaccination and SARS-CoV-2 variants (TCRdb year 2021). The study in broad terms: Vaccine-arm donors came from COV1001, a multicentre, randomized, double-blind, placebo-controlled phase I-IIa trial of Ad26.COV2.S in healthy adults. Ad26.COV2.S was administered intramuscularly at a dose of 5x10^10 or 1x10^11 viral particles, either as one shot or as two shots given 56 days apart. The specificity and breadth of SARS-CoV-2-reactive T cell receptors after Ad26.COV2.S vaccination were assessed by TCRbeta repertoire sequencing. A total of 32 samples were included in the TCR-sequenced set, comprising some 20 Ad26.COV2.S vaccine recipients, 5 placebo recipients and 8 SARS-CoV-2 convalescent individuals. Trial participants were randomized into five groups of five: low-dose or high-dose Ad26.COV2.S given once or twice, or placebo on both occasions. Throughout the experiments and outcome assessment, investigators stayed blinded to trial group allocation. Overall study results and their limits: Comparing responses between vaccine doses or regimens was not something the study was powered to do. It was noted by the authors that total T cell responses may have been underestimated by the TCR breadth and depth analyses. Compared with placebo recipients, Ad26.COV2.S recipients showed higher spike-specific TCR breadth (P = 0.0014). Vaccine and placebo recipients had similar non-spike TCR breadth, a finding consistent with the vaccine containing only spike. Substantial breadth of spike-specific CD8+ and CD4+ T cell responses was reported after vaccination.

The sample's treatment or condition, from its label and the paper: some 19 received Ad26.COV2.S at low or high dose, single or two shots; 5 received placebo; per-sample allocation not given. Repertoires of vaccine and placebo recipients were sequenced from samples taken on day 63 after the first injection. Between 29 July and 7 August 2020, Cohort 1b enrolled 25 adults aged 18-55 years at one site in Boston, USA. Ad26.COV2.S consisted of a replication-incompetent adenovirus type 26 vector by which a prefusion-stabilized SARS-CoV-2 spike protein from the original Wuhan strain was expressed. About this clone itself: Its antigen specificity is not known. Per-nucleotide qualities are absent, and no much larger clonotype sits a single base away.

CDR1 and CDR2, per the germline V gene (reference sequence), are MNHEY and SMNVEV. The CDR3 covers 13 residues, taking in both the cysteine and the phenylalanine. This entry keeps only the CDR3 DNA: 39 bases, framed from base 1. V is pared back by 2 bases and J by 3 bases, with 7 bases lying between the germline termini. The immunoSEQ Assay was used to sequence TCRbeta CDR3 regions. After extraction, genomic DNA underwent amplification by bias-controlled multiplex PCR, followed by high-throughput sequencing. Concerning the study's data processing: To quantify the absolute abundance of every unique TCRbeta CDR3 region, sequences were collapsed and filtered. Usable DNA was measured by amplifying reference genes present in all nucleated cells, and TCRbeta template counts were normalized to that usable DNA to estimate T cell fraction. Repertoire TCRs were annotated as SARS-CoV-2-specific by exact matching of V gene, CDR3 amino acid sequence and J gene to a known reactive TCR set. The reference SARS-CoV-2 TCR set was obtained from MIRA and was filtered for enrichment in COVID-19-positive ImmuneCODE repertoires, whereby public or cross-reactive TCRs were removed. Based on the MIRA antigens, annotated TCRs were further analysed at the level of specific ORF or position within ORF. Breadth was defined as the number of annotated unique rearrangements divided by the total number of unique productive rearrangements, and depth was defined as the summed frequency of the annotated unique rearrangements. TCR breadth was compared between groups using two-sided Wilcoxon rank-sum tests. The table comes from immuneACCESS by way of TCRdb, which keeps in-frame sequences with V and J called. Part of the clones is missing from these tables; in studies checked, under half for an unresolved V gene and the rest for unknown reasons. V and J calls and clone size are copied from that table; D and trimming were computed from the DNA. This sample has some 340,000 clones in its table, and roughly 86% of those were observed once. The ten top clones hold 1.5% to 2.5% of the sample.

The TCR sequence derives from a person aged 18-60 years who received the Ad26.COV2.S COVID-19 vaccine or a placebo. Sequencing was performed on peripheral blood, taken in a trial of Ad26.COV2.S vaccine versus placebo. The V gene is TRBV27 and the J gene is TRBJ2-5; matching of 5 bases hints at TRBD2 as the D gene. The CDR3 corresponds to CASSLLGEETQYF. The DNA sequence is as follows: TGTGCCAGCAGTTTACTGGGAGAAGAGACCCAGTACTTC.